The rows below give T cell receptor beta chains drawn from one sample of a study of blood T cell repertoires in COVID-19. Profiling relied on immunoSEQ multiplex PCR, and the TCRdb table lists in-frame clones only, not all of them. The sample includes 42,000 or so clones, around three quarters of them seen just once. Specimen: peripheral blood. Receptor source: a man older than 75 with acute or convalescent COVID-19. Each CDR3 is given with its conserved first and last residue. Clone size is given for some rows only: seen once, a few or many times, or a class if the clone is expanded.

V gene	CDR3 length	J gene	clone size	CDR3 protein
TRBV7-3	14	TRBJ2-2	NA	CASRRGTNTGELFF
TRBV5-1	12	TRBJ2-5	NA	CASSLERGTQYF
TRBV5-1	15	TRBJ2-1	NA	CASKERGVSYNEQFF
TRBV19	16	TRBJ2-5	once	CASSLPGTLGQETQYF
TRBV9	15	TRBJ1-6	NA	CASSFRTGDNSPLHF
TRBV4-1	16	TRBJ2-7	NA	CASSQDDGRVSYEQYF
TRBV5-5	15	TRBJ2-2	NA	CASSLGPGGPGELFF
TRBV28	15	TRBJ2-7	NA	CASSFPAGSGYEQYF
TRBV6-5	16	TRBJ2-5	NA	CASSYSVAGAGETQYF
TRBV19	16	TRBJ2-6	NA	CASMISRGVGANVLTF
TRBV14	14	TRBJ2-7	NA	CASTARRTTYEQYF
TRBV13	13	TRBJ2-5	NA	CASSLGSGETQYF
TRBV27	17	TRBJ2-7	NA	CAKTYRLAHRKSYEQYF
TRBV6-1	14	TRBJ1-2	NA	CASSEDPLGRGYTF
TRBV2	15	TRBJ2-2	NA	CASSPGLALTGELFF
TRBV19	16	TRBJ1-5	NA	CASSRTDWEGNQPQHF
TRBV9	14	TRBJ2-5	NA	CASSERTGRETQYF
TRBV12-3/TRBV12-4	11	TRBJ1-1	NA	CASSFDTEAFF
TRBV2	11	TRBJ1-1	NA	CASTPGHEAFF
TRBV5-6	14	TRBJ2-5	NA	CASSPAASGGTQYF
TRBV3-1/TRBV3-2	16	TRBJ2-3	few	CASSQLAGGSTDTQYF
TRBV19	12	TRBJ2-7	NA	CASSISGGEQYF
TRBV11-2	16	TRBJ2-1	NA	CASSSLAGVIYNEQFF
TRBV28	15	TRBJ1-5	NA	CASSMQGISNQPQHF
TRBV19	15	TRBJ1-4	NA	CASSIGLQGTEKLFF
TRBV7-4	15	TRBJ1-5	NA	CASSIRGRLDQPQHF
TRBV7-2	16	TRBJ2-1	NA	CASSSLAGGLYNEQFF
TRBV5-4	14	TRBJ2-3	NA	CASRRDGGTDTQYF
TRBV4-2	14	TRBJ2-1	NA	CASSQDPGGDEQFF
TRBV28	17	TRBJ2-7	few	CASSTPSLAGDEYEQYF
TRBV2	14	TRBJ1-1	NA	CASNLEPIGTEAFF
TRBV27	18	TRBJ1-4	NA	CASSLMGDSIRANEKLFF
TRBV10-3	23	TRBJ2-1	NA	CAIRGGTGGRETSGPSSYNEQFF
TRBV23-1	18	TRBJ1-2	few	CASSQIEGQVKANYGYTF
TRBV6-5	15	TRBJ2-1	NA	CASSPRQGVRNEQFF
TRBV20-1	13	TRBJ1-2	NA	CSASTGQFYGYTF
TRBV7-9	13	TRBJ2-5	NA	CASSPRSEETQYF
TRBV19	14	TRBJ1-2	NA	CASSMEARSYGYTF
TRBV6-1	15	TRBJ1-1	many	CASSEDWFGNTEAFF
TRBV7-9	16	TRBJ2-1	NA	CASSLAVGGSVNEQFF
TRBV5-1	14	TRBJ1-1	NA	CASSLGTRRTEAFF
TRBV5-1	16	TRBJ2-3	NA	CASSLESSGVTDTQYF
TRBV6-2/TRBV6-3	16	TRBJ2-5	NA	CASSFLAGQGRQTQYF
TRBV10-1	15	TRBJ2-1	NA	CASSEEGQGYNEQFF
TRBV5-1	15	TRBJ1-1	NA	CASSLRGQANTEAFF
TRBV5-1	13	TRBJ2-3	few	CASSRTGGNTQYF
TRBV5-4	14	TRBJ2-3	NA	CASGNVAGTDTQYF
TRBV5-4	14	TRBJ1-2	NA	CASSLDRGTHGYTF
TRBV28	15	TRBJ1-5	NA	CASSLTGGNNQPQHF
TRBV6-5	15	TRBJ1-1	once	CASSYTVQAFVEAFF
TRBV12-3/TRBV12-4	11	TRBJ1-1	once	CASSPQTGYFF
TRBV19	16	TRBJ1-5	NA	CASSPTGAGSNQPQHF
TRBV27	16	TRBJ1-1	NA	CASSLGRRGENTEAFF
TRBV5-6	14	TRBJ2-7	once	CASSPQGRGDEQYF
TRBV6-5	13	TRBJ1-5	NA	CASSRTGGQPQHF
TRBV20-1	10	TRBJ2-1	NA	CSAWDYTPFF
TRBV6-1	15	TRBJ2-7	NA	CASSEEGDLSYEQYF
TRBV11-1	13	TRBJ1-5	NA	CASSGAENQPQHF
TRBV5-4	15	TRBJ2-3	NA	CASSSGAPSTDTQYF
TRBV3-1/TRBV3-2	17	TRBJ2-5	NA	CASSSGTSGSGWETQYF